The rows below give T cell receptor beta chains drawn from one sample of a study of control samples from healthy donors and cancer patients. Only in-frame clones appear in the TCRdb table, and some are missing; sequencing was by immunoSEQ multiplex PCR. The sample carries around 120,000 clones, about 94% recorded once. The sequenced sample consisted of blood. The receptors here all came from a man aged 25 to 40 in good health. The CDR3 runs from the conserved cysteine through the conserved F or W. A D gene is named only where the DNA matches it firmly. Clone size is not always given. Where it is, it says once, few, many or a class for expanded clones.

v_call	clone_size	j_call	d_call	cdr3_nt	cdr3_aa
TRBV27	.	TRBJ2-1	.	TGTGCCAGCTGTCCGGGGAAGAATCACAATGAGCAGTTCTTC	CASCPGKNHNEQFF
TRBV11-2	.	TRBJ1-2	.	TGTGCCAGCAGCTCAACACCCGGTCGCAGGGGCTATGGCTACACCTTC	CASSSTPGRRGYGYTF
TRBV7-9	.	TRBJ1-4	.	TGTGCCAGCAGCCCGGGGGGCGGTACAGGGCCACAGGATGAAAAACTGTTTTTT	CASSPGGGTGPQDEKLFF
TRBV7-9	.	TRBJ1-6	TRBD1	TGTGCCAGCAGGGACAGGGGAACAACCTATAATTCACCCCTCCACTTT	CASRDRGTTYNSPLHF
TRBV4-1	once	TRBJ2-7	.	TGCGCCAGCAGTCGAACAAGAACCCAGTTTTCGGAGCCACAGGGACCAGCGGACGAGCAGTACTTC	CASSRTRTQFSEPQGPADEQYF
TRBV19	once	TRBJ2-6	.	TGTGCCAGCGGACAATCTGGGGCCAACGTCCTGACTTTC	CASGQSGANVLTF
TRBV4-3	once	TRBJ1-4	.	TGCGCCAGCAGCCCACAAAGGGACGCCGAAAAACTGTTTTTT	CASSPQRDAEKLFF
TRBV5-1	.	TRBJ1-4	.	TGCGCCAGCAGCTCGGACAGCGAAAAACTGTTTTTT	CASSSDSEKLFF
TRBV28	.	TRBJ1-6	.	TGTGCCAGCAGTTCTCCCGGTGGGGGCTATAATTCACCCCTCCACTTT	CASSSPGGGYNSPLHF
TRBV27	.	TRBJ1-1	TRBD1	TGTGCCAGCAGTTCTAGACAGGGGGCAAGGAGGACTGAAGCTTTCTTT	CASSSRQGARRTEAFF
TRBV2	.	TRBJ1-2	.	TGTGCCAGAAGGGTAAACTATGGCTACACCTTC	CARRVNYGYTF
TRBV7-3	.	TRBJ2-3	.	TGTGCCAGCAGCTTAGGTGTAGGGGAGAGCACAGATACGCAGTATTTT	CASSLGVGESTDTQYF
TRBV11-2	.	TRBJ2-7	.	TGTGCCAGCAGCCTCGACAGGTCCTACGAGCAGTACTTC	CASSLDRSYEQYF
TRBV4-1	.	TRBJ1-6	.	TGCGCCAGCAGCCAAGGGGCGTTCCCCCTCCACTTT	CASSQGAFPLHF
TRBV6-2/TRBV6-3	.	TRBJ2-3	TRBD1	TGTGCCAGCAGTTTAGGACAGGGGAGGGATACGCAGTATTTT	CASSLGQGRDTQYF
TRBV5-4	few	TRBJ2-7	.	TGTGCCAGCAGCCACTGGACGGGCGAGAGCTCCTACGAGCAGTACTTC	CASSHWTGESSYEQYF
TRBV7-8	.	TRBJ2-7	TRBD1	TGTGCCAGCAGCTTAGCTGGGACAGGGATCTCCTACGAGCAGTACTTC	CASSLAGTGISYEQYF
TRBV30	.	TRBJ2-6	.	TGTGCCTGGAGTGGTGGCTCTGGGGCCAACGTCCTGACTTTC	CAWSGGSGANVLTF
TRBV9	few	TRBJ2-3	.	TGTGCCAGCAGCGTAGACACCAGCACAGATACGCAGTATTTT	CASSVDTSTDTQYF
TRBV7-2	.	TRBJ2-7	TRBD1	TGTGCCAGCAGCTGGGACAGGCGCTCCTACGAGCAGTACTTC	CASSWDRRSYEQYF
TRBV28	.	TRBJ1-5	.	TGTGCCAGCAGCGGACAGAGACTACAGCCCCAGCATTTT	CASSGQRLQPQHF
TRBV6-5	.	TRBJ2-6	.	TGTGCCAGCAGTTACTCGATGCAGGCGGGGGCCAACGTCCTGACTTTC	CASSYSMQAGANVLTF
TRBV9	.	TRBJ1-1	TRBD1	TGTGCCAGCAGCATCCAGGGGGGGTTAGGCACTGAAGCTTTCTTT	CASSIQGGLGTEAFF
TRBV11-2	.	TRBJ1-3	.	TGTGCCAGCTCCCAGGGGATGAGGGGGGGCTTCTCTGGAAACACCATATATTTT	CASSQGMRGGFSGNTIYF
TRBV7-3	.	TRBJ1-1	TRBD1	TGTGCCAGCAGCTCATGGACAGGGGACACTGAAGCTTTCTTT	CASSSWTGDTEAFF
TRBV6-1	.	TRBJ1-1	.	TGTGCCAGCAGTGAAAACAGGAACACTGAAGCTTTCTTT	CASSENRNTEAFF
TRBV30	few	TRBJ1-1	.	TGTGCCTGGAGATGGGGGGCTGGGTCTGAAGCTTTCTTT	CAWRWGAGSEAFF
TRBV14	.	TRBJ1-1	.	TGTGCCAGCAGCCAAGATAGGCCCCTCACCTTTGACACTGAAGCTTTCTTT	CASSQDRPLTFDTEAFF
TRBV5-1	.	TRBJ1-1	.	TGCGCCAGCAGCTCTTCCGGAGGGACCACTGAAGCTTTCTTT	CASSSSGGTTEAFF
TRBV27	.	TRBJ2-7	.	TGTGCCAGCAGTCCCTACCCCACAGGGAGAACCTACGAGCAGTACTTC	CASSPYPTGRTYEQYF
TRBV6-6	.	TRBJ2-4	TRBD1	TGTGCCACTCAGGGGGCAGGAGTTAACATTCAGTACTTC	CATQGAGVNIQYF